This T cell receptor beta chain was sequenced in a study of T cells in Graves' hyperthyroidism and ophthalmopathy. Study-level background: Peripheral blood draws took place at initial diagnosis, ahead of any treatment.

The V gene's germline CDR1 is MNHEY and CDR2 SVGEGT. The V segment lost 4 bases and the J segment 5 bases; nucleotides outside the gene matches: 6. The CDR3 loop spans 17 amino acids. This clonotype was detected ten times or more. TCR beta CDR3 region amplification was performed from RNA transcripts. The TCR CDR3 first-round RT-PCR relied on the HTBI primer set. From the multiplex PCR reads, TCRdb called clonotypes with MiXCR, one entry per CDR3 protein. The table records about 640,000 distinct CDR3 sequences, less than 25% of them present only once. Sequenced sample: blood. J is TRBJ2-1 and V is TRBV6-2 or TRBV6-3; 15 bases are shared with TRBD2. The receptor's source is a man younger than 40 with Graves' ophthalmopathy. The CDR3 is CASSWTSGRGRNNEQFF. CDR3 bases: TGTGCCAGCAGTTGGACTAGCGGGAGGGGTAGAAACAATGAGCAGTTCTTC.